Detailed here is one TCR beta chain. Its antigen is not known. These data originate in a study of post-analysis software for immune sequencing data. Whole-study results and caveats: Roughly five TRBV segments occurring more often in patients than controls included TRBV5-6, TRBV5-1 and TRBV20-1.

Presence of unique molecular identifiers characterized the TCR beta cDNA libraries. TCRdb re-called the PCR reads through MiXCR, storing one row per CDR3 protein. Of roughly 800,000 distinct CDR3 sequences listed, around 53% were seen once; the top ten hold 4.6%. This CDR3 has 15 residues. V was pared by 7 bases and J by 4 bases, with 19 bases between. The V call is TRBV12-3 or TRBV12-4, the J call TRBJ1-1, with D perhaps TRBD1 (6 bases). What was sequenced was blood. The sequence came from a girl aged 5-17 years with multiple sclerosis. CDR3 bases: TGTGCCAGCACCCTTTTGGGGGGCGCGGGCACTGAAGCTTTCTTT. It specifies CASTLLGGAGTEAFF.